The 9 T cell receptor beta chains below come from one sample, sequenced in a study of blood T cell repertoires in COVID-19. Measured with immunoSEQ multiplex PCR; TCRdb has only the in-frame clones, and not every one. The sample has about 220,000 clones, 70% to 90% seen once. The sample taken for sequencing was peripheral blood. The receptors originated from a human donor in a cohort sampled during active COVID-19.

The CDR3 DNA reads TGTGCCAGCAGCTTGGCGGGAATAGATACGCAGTATTTT. It specifies CASSLAGIDTQYF. The chain couples TRBV5-8 to TRBJ2-3; TRBD2 might be the D (5 bases). This CDR3 contains 13 residues. CDR1 and CDR2 from the germline V gene are SGHTS and YDEGEE. V was clipped by 0 bases and J by 5 bases, with 7 bases between them.

The chain recombines TRBV5-4 with TRBJ1-1; 10 positions agree with TRBD1. Germline trimming cut 3 bases from V and 0 bases from J; bases unmatched to any gene: 5. CDR1 is SGHNT and CDR2 is YYREEE in the germline V gene (reference sequence). This CDR3 comprises 16 residues. The CDR3 is CASSSGQGKMNTEAFF. The CDR3 nucleotides read TGTGCCAGCAGCTCGGGACAGGGGAAAATGAACACTGAAGCTTTCTTT.

This clone was counted a few times. The gene calls are TRBV9 and TRBJ2-7; D perhaps matches TRBD1 (6 bases). The germline V gene encodes CDR1 SGDLS and CDR2 YYNGEE. CDR3 length: 14 amino acids. V gave up 3 bases and J gave up 5 bases, with 15 bases separating them. CDR3 in amino acids: CASSDSWGQDEQYF. The CDR3 coding sequence is TGTGCCAGCAGCGACTCGTGGGGGCAAGACGAGCAGTACTTC.

This clone appeared many times. This chain joins TRBV7-2 and TRBJ1-2; TRBD1 aligns across 8 bases. The junction had 5 bases not matched to a gene; V was cut back by 5 bases and J by 6 bases. Germline CDR1 and CDR2: SGHTA and FQGNSA. The CDR3 totals 13 residues. This CDR3 is CASSTGQGNGYTF. The CDR3 nucleotides are TGTGCCAGCAGCACAGGACAGGGTAATGGCTACACCTTC.

This clone was counted a few times. The chain carries TRBV6-5 and TRBJ1-1, with D uncertain. The V gene lost 0 bases and the J gene lost 0 bases, with 8 bases spanning the gap. The CDR3 has 15 amino acids. The germline V gene has CDR1 MNHEY and CDR2 SVGAGI. CDR3 in DNA: TGTGCCAGCAGTTACTCGGCAGAACTGAACACTGAAGCTTTCTTT. The encoded protein is CASSYSAELNTEAFF.

This chain uses TRBV3-1 (or the pseudogene TRBV3-2) with TRBJ2-1; the D gene is possibly TRBD2 (6 bases). Germline loops: CDR1 LGHDT, CDR2 YNNKEL (reference sequence). The germline V and J ends were trimmed by 7 bases and 5 bases, with 12 bases remaining between them. The CDR3 is 13 amino acids. The DNA for the CDR3 is TGTGCCAGCAACTCCCGCGGGAACAATGAGCAGTTCTTC. Translating gives CASNSRGNNEQFF.

The V gene is TRBV28, the J gene TRBJ1-5; a weak D match, TRBD1 (6 bases). V was trimmed by 8 bases and J by 0 bases, leaving 17 bases between them. The length of the CDR3 is 16 residues. Germline V gene data show CDR1 as MDHEN and CDR2 as SYDVKM. CDR3 nucleotide sequence: TGTGCCAGCTACTCAAGGACAGTGTATAGCAATCAGCCCCAGCATTTT. This sequence encodes CASYSRTVYSNQPQHF.

This clone has only a few counts. The V call is TRBV10-3, the J call TRBJ2-3; TRBD1 might be the D (5 bases). Germline V gene sequence: CDR1 ENHRY, CDR2 SYGVKD. CDR3 size: 14 residues. Trimming took off 3 bases at V and 4 bases at J, with 11 bases between the two ends. The CDR3 DNA follows: TGTGCCATCAGTGAAAGGGGTCTTGCAGATACGCAGTATTTT. Translated: CAISERGLADTQYF.

The V gene is TRBV28, the J gene TRBJ2-3; TRBD1 matches 7 bases. J was trimmed by 5 bases and V by 3 bases; bases with no gene match: 8. Germline CDR1 and CDR2: MDHEN and SYDVKM. The CDR3 runs to 15 residues. The CDR3 DNA reads as TGTGCCAGCAGTTTTAGGGGGCCAGGGCGAGATACGCAGTATTTT. Its translation is CASSFRGPGRDTQYF.